The 23 T cell receptor beta chains presented below share a single source sample, sequenced in a study of response to subunit inactivated influenza vaccine. TCRdb redid the calling of the RT-PCR reads with MiXCR, one entry per CDR3 protein. The sample holds around 580,000 distinct CDR3 sequences, roughly 12% seen once. The specimen comprised PBMCs from blood, sampled on the day of vaccination. The receptor set was obtained from a man in his fifties or sixties who received an inactivated influenza vaccine.

Many counts were recorded for this clonotype. The chain carries TRBV6-2 or TRBV6-3 and TRBJ2-4; D might be TRBD2 (5 bases). Trimming removed 6 bases at V and 3 bases at J, with 18 bases between. This CDR3 has 16 amino acids. The germline gives CDR1 MNHEY, CDR2 SVGEGT. The CDR3 region has the DNA TGTGCCAGCAGGAACGGGATGGCGGAGAACAAAAACATTCAGTACTTC. Translation: CASRNGMAENKNIQYF.

As regards this clonotype: Germline is not matched at one junction end, which may reflect a read error. V and J are TRBV7-2 and TRBJ2-7; 7 nucleotides match TRBD1. The CDR3 runs 13 residues. CDR1 and CDR2 (germline): SGHTA, FQGNSA. CDR3 region: CATSFGTEYEQYF. The CDR3 nucleotides read TGTGCCACCAGCTTCGGGACAGAGTACGAGCAGTACTTC.

This chain joins TRBV20-1 and TRBJ2-1, with TRBD2 identical over 10 bases. This CDR3 region has 15 residues. Germline V CDR1 and CDR2: DFQATT, SNEGSKA (reference sequence). V lost 4 bases to trimming and J lost 8 bases; unmatched junction nucleotides: 11. CDR3 loop: CSANLGAGGSYEQFF. The CDR3 region has the DNA TGCAGTGCTAATTTAGGAGCGGGGGGGTCCTATGAGCAGTTCTTC.

This clonotype has a count of ten or more. This chain links TRBV6-5 with TRBJ1-1, with 7 bases aligning to TRBD1. Germline values: CDR1 MNHEY, CDR2 SVGAGI. The V and J ends lost 6 bases and 5 bases, in that order; junction bases with no gene match: 3. The CDR3 is 12 amino acids. The CDR3 region is CASRSTGTEAFF. For the CDR3, the DNA is TGTGCCAGCAGATCGACAGGGACTGAAGCTTTCTTT.

The chain has TRBV6-4 and TRBJ2-1, with D hard to call. The length of the CDR3 is 13 residues. CDR1 MRHNA and CDR2 SNTAGT come from the germline V gene. With 1 base removed from V and 5 bases from J, the gap between germline ends came to 6 bases. CDR3: CASSDWLDNEQFF. Here the CDR3 DNA reads TGTGCCAGCAGTGACTGGTTAGACAATGAGCAGTTCTTC.

V is TRBV6-5 and J is TRBJ2-1; D is ambiguous. Germline V gene sequence: CDR1 MNHEY, CDR2 SVGAGI. Trimming cost V 0 bases and J 7 bases, with 10 bases left between them. The CDR3 has 14 amino acids. The chain's CDR3 is CASSYSGPENEQFF. The CDR3 DNA sequence: TGTGCCAGCAGTTACTCCGGACCGGAGAATGAGCAGTTCTTC.

This rearrangement joins TRBV20-1 to TRBJ2-1, with a weak D call TRBD1 (5 bases). Looked up from germline, CDR1 is DFQATT and CDR2 is SNEGSKA (reference sequence). With 6 bases removed from V and 0 bases from J, the gap between germline ends came to 24 bases. This CDR3 has 18 residues. CDR3 DNA sequence: TGCAGTGCAAACACTGCTACAGGAGATTTTAGCTCCTACAATGAGCAGTTCTTC. It yields the protein CSANTATGDFSSYNEQFF.

The chain recombines TRBV6-2 or TRBV6-3 with TRBJ2-1; 10 bases align to TRBD2. In germline, CDR1 is MNHEY, CDR2 SVGEGT. V dropped 7 bases and J dropped 3; count of bases not matched to a gene: 15. The CDR3 is made up of 18 amino acids. The chain's CDR3 is CASTHQVSGGNFYNEQFF. CDR3 nucleotide sequence: TGTGCCAGCACCCATCAGGTTAGCGGGGGGAACTTCTACAATGAGCAGTTCTTC.

This clonotype was counted at least ten times. The V gene is TRBV6-5, the J gene TRBJ2-1, with 7 bases matching TRBD1. The length of the CDR3 is 17 residues. The V gene end was trimmed by 0 bases and the J gene end by 6 bases; junction bases not matched to a gene: 11. The germline V gene encodes CDR1 MNHEY and CDR2 SVGAGI. CDR3 nucleotides: TGTGCCAGCAGTTACTCGTACACCCGCGAGGGGGCCAATGAGCAGTTCTTC. This translates into CASSYSYTREGANEQFF.

This clonotype turned up a few times. The chain uses TRBV7-9 and TRBJ1-4; 8 bases align to TRBD1. With V trimmed by 4 bases and J by 6 bases, 10 bases remained unmatched. CDR1 is SEHNR and CDR2 is FQNEAQ in the germline V gene (reference sequence). This CDR3 has 16 residues. CDR3 residues: CASSSQTQGGDEKLFF. The CDR3 bases are TGTGCCAGCAGCTCGCAGACACAGGGGGGTGATGAAAAACTGTTTTTT.

The sample holds a few counts of this clonotype. The V gene is TRBV11-2, the J gene TRBJ2-2, with TRBD2 matching 9 bases. Germline CDR1 SGHAT, CDR2 FQNNGV. Unmatched junction bases numbered 7, after V lost 6 bases and J lost 2 bases. This CDR3 has 16 amino acids. CDR3 nucleotide sequence: TGTGCCAGCAGAATTCTTCTAGCGGGAAACACCGGGGAGCTGTTTTTT. It yields the protein CASRILLAGNTGELFF.

J is TRBJ1-5 and V is TRBV12-3 or TRBV12-4; D remains ambiguous. Trimming took off 2 bases at V and 4 bases at J, with 15 bases between the two ends. The CDR3 has 16 residues. The CDR3 bases are TGTGCCAGCAGTTTATTTGGCCGGGCCGAAAATCAGCCCCAGCATTTT. It encodes CASSLFGRAENQPQHF.

This clonotype was recorded at least ten times. V usage is TRBV16 and J usage is TRBJ2-2; D gene ambiguous. This CDR3 is built from 13 residues. CDR1 KGHSY and CDR2 FQNENV come from the germline V gene. V lost 0 bases, J lost 4 bases, and 3 bases lay in between. The chain's CDR3 is CASSQSSTGELFF. The DNA of the CDR3 is TGTGCCAGCAGCCAATCGAGCACCGGGGAGCTGTTTTTT.

The rearrangement joins TRBV2 to TRBJ1-4; D remains unclear. Trimming shortened V by 3 bases and J by 16 bases, and 12 bases separated the two germline ends. CDR3 size: 11 residues. CDR1 and CDR2 (germline): SNHLY, FYNNEI. CDR3 DNA sequence: TGTGCCAGCAGTGAGGGCACAATCGGGTTTTTT. Translation: CASSEGTIGFF.

This clonotype was observed a few times. The V and J genes are TRBV5-6 and TRBJ2-5; D is unresolved. With 2 bases removed from V and 5 bases from J, the gap between germline ends came to 10 bases. This CDR3 is 13 amino acids long. Germline V gene lookup returns CDR1 SGHDT and CDR2 YYEEEE. The CDR3 bases are TGTGCCAGCAGCTTCTACCCCCCCGAGACCCAGTACTTC. This codes for CASSFYPPETQYF.

This clonotype was observed a few times. The CDR3 here is CASSRVGGSEQFF. The CDR3 DNA follows: TGTGCCAGCAGCCGAGTAGGAGGAAGTGAGCAGTTCTTC. The chain recombines TRBV14 with TRBJ2-1; weak D call: TRBD2 (5 bases). V gave up 4 bases and J gave up 9 bases, with 13 bases separating them. The CDR3 has 13 residues. Germline V gene data show CDR1 as SGHDN and CDR2 as FVKESK.

This clonotype was seen only a few times. The V and J genes are TRBV7-2 and TRBJ2-7, with TRBD2 as a possible D gene (6 bases). Trimming cost V 2 bases and J 4 bases, with 15 bases left between them. From germline, CDR1 is SGHTA and CDR2 FQGNSA. This CDR3 has 15 residues. The CDR3 is CASSLLPGSRYEQYF. CDR3 sequence (DNA): TGTGCCAGCAGCTTACTACCCGGGAGTCGATACGAGCAGTACTTC.

This clonotype was seen more than once but under ten times. The V gene is TRBV4-1, the J gene TRBJ2-1, with TRBD1 identical over 8 bases. Germline assignment: CDR1 MGHRA and CDR2 YSYEKL. The CDR3 is 21 amino acids. V shed 0 bases and J 0 bases; nucleotides not matched to a gene: 16. For the CDR3, the DNA is TGCGCCAGCAGCCAAGAAAGAGTTCGAGACAGGGGCTTTAGCTCCTACAATGAGCAGTTCTTC. The encoded protein is CASSQERVRDRGFSSYNEQFF.

In DNA, the CDR3 is TGTGCCAGCAGCGTCCTAGCGGGAGTTGAGCAGTTCTTC. It yields the protein CASSVLAGVEQFF. V and J are TRBV7-6 and TRBJ2-1; 10 bases map to TRBD2. V lost 5 bases, J lost 9 bases, and 4 bases stayed unmatched. Germline assignment: CDR1 SGHVS and CDR2 FNYEAQ. This CDR3 contains 13 residues.

This clonotype was detected only a few times. This chain connects TRBV5-1 to TRBJ2-6; D is perhaps TRBD1 (6 bases). Deletions cut 9 bases from V and 2 bases from J, with 9 bases between. The CDR3 sequence is 13 residues long. Germline assignment: CDR1 SGHRS and CDR2 YFSETQ. The CDR3 spells CATRDTGANVLTF. CDR3 nucleotide sequence: TGCGCCACAAGGGACACTGGGGCCAACGTCCTGACTTTC.

This chain links TRBV28 with TRBJ2-7, with unresolved D. V lost 7 bases, J lost 7 bases, and 23 bases lay in between. Germline V lookup: CDR1 MDHEN, CDR2 SYDVKM. The CDR3 is 15 amino acids. CDR3: CASTEVERFPREQYF. The CDR3 bases are TGTGCCAGCACCGAGGTGGAGCGTTTCCCTAGAGAGCAGTACTTC.

The chain recombines TRBV20-1 with TRBJ2-3; unclear D gene. The CDR3 is 13 amino acids. Germline V gene sequence: CDR1 DFQATT, CDR2 SNEGSKA (reference sequence). The CDR3 here is CSARPGGTDTQYF. Written as DNA, the CDR3 is TGCAGCGCCCGACCTGGCGGCACAGATACGCAGTATTTT.

Only a few counts were recorded for this clonotype. The genes are TRBV6-5 and TRBJ2-7, with D perhaps matching TRBD2 (6 bases). The ends were cut back, 2 bases at V and 6 bases at J, with 14 bases in the middle. The CDR3 consists of 14 residues. CDR1 and CDR2 (germline): MNHEY, SVGAGI. The CDR3 region has the DNA TGTGCCAGCAGTTACACACCGGGGGTTAGCGAGCAGTACTTC. Encoded protein: CASSYTPGVSEQYF.